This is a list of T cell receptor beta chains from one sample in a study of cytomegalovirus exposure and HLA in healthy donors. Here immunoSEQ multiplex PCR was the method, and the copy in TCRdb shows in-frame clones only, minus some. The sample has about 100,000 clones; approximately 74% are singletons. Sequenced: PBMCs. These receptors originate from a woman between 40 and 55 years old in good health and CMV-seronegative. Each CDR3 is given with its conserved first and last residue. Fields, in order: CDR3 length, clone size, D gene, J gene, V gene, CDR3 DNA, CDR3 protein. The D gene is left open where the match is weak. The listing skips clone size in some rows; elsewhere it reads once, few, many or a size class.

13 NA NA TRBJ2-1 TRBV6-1 TGTGCCAGCAGGCAACTTGGAGGGGTTGAGCAGTTCTTC CASRQLGGVEQFF
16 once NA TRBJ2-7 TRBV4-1 TGCGCCAGCAGCCAAGATTACCGGACACCTACCTACGAGCAGTACTTC CASSQDYRTPTYEQYF
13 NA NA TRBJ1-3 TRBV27 TGTGCCAGCAGCCTAAGCCGGGGAAACACCATATATTTT CASSLSRGNTIYF
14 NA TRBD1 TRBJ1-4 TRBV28 TGTGCCAGCAGACGACAGGGGGTGTCTGAAAAACTGTTTTTT CASRRQGVSEKLFF
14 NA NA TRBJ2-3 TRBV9 TGTGCCAGCAGCGTGGACTGGAGCACAGATACGCAGTATTTT CASSVDWSTDTQYF
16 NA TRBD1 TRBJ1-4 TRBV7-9 TGTTCCAGCAGCCCAAGCCGGACAGGGAGTAATGAAAAACTGTTTTTT CSSSPSRTGSNEKLFF
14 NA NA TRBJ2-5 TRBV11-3 TGTGCCAGCAGCTTATCAGGCCCAAAAGAGACCCAGTACTTC CASSLSGPKETQYF
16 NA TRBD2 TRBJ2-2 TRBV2 TGTGCCAGCAGGGAGGCTTCCGGCGGGAGTACCGGGGAGCTGTTTTTT CASREASGGSTGELFF
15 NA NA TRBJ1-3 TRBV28 TGTGCCAGCACCCCGTCCGGGAGCTCTGGAAACACCATATATTTT CASTPSGSSGNTIYF
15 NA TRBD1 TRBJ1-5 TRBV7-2 TGTGCCAGCAGCACCCGGACAGGGGGGAATCAGCCCCAGCATTTT CASSTRTGGNQPQHF
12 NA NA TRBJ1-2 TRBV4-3 TGCGCCAGCAGCCAAGGGCTCTATGGCTACACCTTC CASSQGLYGYTF
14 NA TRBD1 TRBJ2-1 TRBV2 TGTGCCAGCCAACAACAGGGGGGAAACAATGAGCAGTTCTTC CASQQQGGNNEQFF
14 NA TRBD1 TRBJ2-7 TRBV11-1 TGTGCCAGCAGCTTATGGACAGGGATAAACGAGCAGTACTTC CASSLWTGINEQYF
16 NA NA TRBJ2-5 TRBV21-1 TGTGCCACCCTTACAGACCTCACGACAGGGAGGGAGACCCAGTACTTC CATLTDLTTGRETQYF
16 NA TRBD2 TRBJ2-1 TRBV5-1 TGCGCCAGCAGCCAACCAAGCGGGGGTACGCGTAATGAGCAGTTCTTC CASSQPSGGTRNEQFF
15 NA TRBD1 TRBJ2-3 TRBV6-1 TGTGCCAGCAGTATTGGACAGGGAGCAACAGATACGCAGTATTTT CASSIGQGATDTQYF
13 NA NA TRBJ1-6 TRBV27 TGTGCCAGCAGTGCGGATTATAATTCACCCCTCCACTTT CASSADYNSPLHF
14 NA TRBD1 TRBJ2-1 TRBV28 TGTGCCGGATCCGGGACAGGGCTCCTCAATGAGCAGTTCTTC CAGSGTGLLNEQFF
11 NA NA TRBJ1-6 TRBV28 TGTGCCAGCAGTTTGGGCAGAGTACTCCACTTT CASSLGRVLHF
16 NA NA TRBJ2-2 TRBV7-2 TGTGCCAGCAGCCCTGTGGGGGGGGGCGACACCGGGGAGCTGTTTTTT CASSPVGGGDTGELFF
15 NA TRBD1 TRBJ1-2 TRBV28 TGTGCCAGCAGCTCGGGACAGGCGACTAACTATGGCTACACCTTC CASSSGQATNYGYTF
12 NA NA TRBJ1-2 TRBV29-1 TGCAGCGGGGGAGCGATCGGGCAAGGCTACACCTTC CSGGAIGQGYTF
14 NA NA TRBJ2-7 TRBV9 TGTGCCAGCAGCGTAGGAGGGTTCAGCTACGAGCAGTACTTC CASSVGGFSYEQYF
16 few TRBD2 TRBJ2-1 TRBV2 TGTGCCAGCAGTGGGTCTAGCGGGCTGCCCTACAATGAGCAGTTCTTC CASSGSSGLPYNEQFF
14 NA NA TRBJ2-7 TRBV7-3 TGTGCCAGCATCCAAATGTCGGAACAGTACGAGCAGTACTTC CASIQMSEQYEQYF
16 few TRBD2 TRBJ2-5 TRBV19 TGTGCCAGTAGTATAGCGGCGGGAGAGTTGTGGGAGACCCAGTACTTC CASSIAAGELWETQYF
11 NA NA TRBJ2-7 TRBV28 TGTGCCAGCACCCAGTTGAACGAGCAGTACTTC CASTQLNEQYF
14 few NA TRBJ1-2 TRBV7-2 TGTGCCAGCAGCTTAAGAGACTTTAACTATGGCTACACCTTC CASSLRDFNYGYTF
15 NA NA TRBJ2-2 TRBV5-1 TGCGCCAGCAGCTTGGCTCAGGGTTACACCGGGGAGCTGTTTTTT CASSLAQGYTGELFF
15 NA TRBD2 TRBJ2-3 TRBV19 TGTGCCAGTAGTAGCTTAGCGGGGGTCACAGATACGCAGTATTTT CASSSLAGVTDTQYF
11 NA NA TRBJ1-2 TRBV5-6 TGTGCCAGCAGCTTGGCAGGAGGCTACACCTTC CASSLAGGYTF
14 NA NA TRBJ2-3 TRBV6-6 TGTGCCAGCACCAGGGGGACTTCCACAGATACGCAGTATTTT CASTRGTSTDTQYF
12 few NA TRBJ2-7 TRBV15 TGTGCCACCAGCAGTGGGCTGGACGAGCAGTACTTC CATSSGLDEQYF
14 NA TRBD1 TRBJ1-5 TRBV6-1 TGTGCCAGCAACCCAGAGGGGGCCGATCAGCCCCAGCATTTT CASNPEGADQPQHF
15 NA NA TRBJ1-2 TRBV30 TGTGCCTGGTTGGATCGGGACACTTCTAACTATGGCTACACCTTC CAWLDRDTSNYGYTF
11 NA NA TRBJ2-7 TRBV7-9 TGTGCCAGCAGCACTGTCTACGAGCAGTACTTC CASSTVYEQYF
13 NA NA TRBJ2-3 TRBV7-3 TGTGCCAGCAGCTTCCGTCCTCCAGATACGCAGTATTTT CASSFRPPDTQYF
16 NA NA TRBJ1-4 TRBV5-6 TGTGCCAGCAGCTCCATACAGGGATCGGGTAATGAAAAACTGTTTTTT CASSSIQGSGNEKLFF